These 3 T cell receptor beta chains were sequenced from one sample in a study of cytomegalovirus exposure and HLA in healthy donors. The PCR employed 60 Vbeta primers together with 13 Jbeta primers. Profiling relied on immunoSEQ multiplex PCR, and the TCRdb table lists in-frame clones only, not all of them. Here the sample spans under 150,000 clones, approximately 80% being singletons. The sample comprised PBMCs. Receptors originate from a woman in her thirties or forties in good health and CMV-seropositive.

The V and J genes are TRBV2 and TRBJ2-2; D remains ambiguous. Trimming shortened V by 8 bases and J by 5 bases, and 6 bases separated the two germline ends. Per germline, CDR1 SNHLY and CDR2 FYNNEI. The CDR3 runs 11 residues. Here the CDR3 DNA reads TGTGCCAGCGGAGCGACCGGGGAGCTGTTTTTT. Translated: CASGATGELFF.

The chain employs TRBV5-1 and TRBJ1-3; weak D call: TRBD1 (5 bases). Germline loops: CDR1 SGHRS, CDR2 YFSETQ. The CDR3 is 17 amino acids. Between the trimmed V and J ends, which lost 0 bases and 3 bases, there was a span of 16 bases. CDR3 DNA: TGCGCCAGCAGCTTGGCCAGGGAGGGGACGGATGGAAACACCATATATTTT. Protein sequence: CASSLAREGTDGNTIYF.

Turning to this clone: Other DNA sequences of this sample code for an identical CDR3. The V gene is TRBV5-1, the J gene TRBJ1-4; TRBD1 agrees at 7 bases. The germline CDR1 and CDR2 sequences are SGHRS and YFSETQ. The CDR3 is 14 amino acids. V lost 4 bases and J lost 5; bases outside the gene matches: 5. The CDR3 coding sequence is TGCGCCAGCAGCATAGGGGGCGGGAATGAAAAACTGTTTTTT. This codes for CASSIGGGNEKLFF. Full variable domain (rest looked up from reference TRBV5-1 and TRBJ1-4): KAGVTQTPRYLIKTRGQQVTLSCSPISGHRSVSWYQQTPGQGLQFLFEYFSETQRNKGNFPGRFSGRQFSNSRSEMNVSTLELGDSALYLCASSIGGGNEKLFFGSGTQLSVL.